This T cell receptor (beta chain) was identified during a study of blood T cell repertoires in COVID-19. Measured with immunoSEQ multiplex PCR; TCRdb has only the in-frame clones, and not every one. The sample contains about 430,000 clones, around nine tenths of which appear only once. The V and J ends lost 5 bases and 0 bases respectively, with 15 bases between them. The CDR3 contains 16 residues. CDR1 is KGHSH, CDR2 LQKENI, per germline. The clonotype was recovered from a man younger than 30 with COVID-19, enrolled during active disease. The J gene is TRBJ2-3, the V gene TRBV18; D may be TRBD1 (6 bases). The sequenced sample consisted of peripheral blood. The CDR3 sequence: CASSIGTPTSTDTQYF. As DNA, the CDR3 is TGTGCCAGCTCAATCGGGACACCAACTAGCACAGATACGCAGTATTTT.